This TCR beta chain emerged from a study of identical twins. TCRdb reprocessed the 5' RACE reads via MiXCR and lists one record per CDR3 protein. The sample holds about 330,000 distinct CDR3 sequences; roughly an eighth are singletons and the top ten take about 7%. A note on this clonotype: The target antigen is unknown.

General study findings and limits: High-abundance cord blood beta clonotypes had fewer insertions; memory repertoires showed none.

Per the germline V gene, CDR1 is MNHNS and CDR2 is SASEGT. The CDR3 has 12 residues. After removal of 7 bases from V and 5 bases from J, the junction contained 3 bases not matched to a gene. These data also formed part of another study, on yellow fever vaccine responses in identical twins.

Sequenced material: CD8+ T cells sorted from blood. The TCR sequence derives from a woman younger than 30 in good health. This sequence joins TRBV6-1 and TRBJ1-1; 8 nucleotides align to TRBD1. CDR3 protein: CASNQGATEAFF. CDR3 nucleotide sequence: TGTGCCAGCAATCAGGGGGCTACTGAAGCTTTCTTT.